This T cell receptor (beta chain) came from a study of T cell responses to AZD1222 COVID-19 vaccine. Regarding the study as a whole: The donor group comprised mostly white British people and more females; the analysis possibly underestimated clonal diversity. Baseline antibody screening turned up just five to seven seropositive AZD1222 recipients. The span of vaccine-associated CD4 TCRs extended across spike, with dominance at 160-218 and 743-854.

Only in-frame clones appear in the TCRdb table, and some are missing; sequencing was by immunoSEQ multiplex PCR. The top ten clones hold more than 0.8% of a sample with fewer than 250,000 clones, about 92% of them seen once. The CDR3 sequence is 12 residues long. Trimming removed 5 bases at V and 13 bases at J, with 17 bases between. Concerning this clone itself: The target antigen is unknown.

V usage is TRBV12-3 or TRBV12-4 and J usage is TRBJ1-2; tentatively, D is TRBD1 (5 bases). The sequencing here drew on peripheral blood, taken on day 0 of MenACWY control vaccination. The clonotype comes from an adult in good health. The CDR3 DNA sequence: TGTGCCAGCAGTACCCGACAGCCGCCGGGCACCTTC. Its translation is CASSTRQPPGTF.